What follows are 20 T cell receptor beta chains derived from one specimen sequenced in a study of T cells after yellow fever vaccination. In TCRdb, the 5' RACE reads were re-called with MiXCR into one record per CDR3 protein. This table has more than 20,000 distinct CDR3 sequences, around 5% appearing once. This material consisted of PBMCs, either bulk or a sorted T-cell subset (CD4+, CD8+, memory, or dextramer-sorted; not recorded which), taken roughly 47 days after the first yellow fever vaccination. The receptors come from a man between 18 and 29 years old who received the YFV17D yellow fever vaccine.

This clonotype was found many times. V is TRBV27 and J is TRBJ1-4, with 8 bases that match TRBD1. Looked up from germline, CDR1 is MNHEY and CDR2 is SMNVEV (reference sequence). Trimming removed 4 bases from V and 11 bases from J; junction bases left unmatched: 15. CDR3 length: 16 residues. CDR3 nucleotides: TGTGCCAGCAGTTCCACCCTTCTGGGGACAGGTCAGAAACTGTTTTTT. Translation: CASSSTLLGTGQKLFF.

This clonotype was counted many times. This sequence joins TRBV20-1 and TRBJ1-5; no reliable D call. There are 12 residues in the CDR3. Germline V gives CDR1 DFQATT, CDR2 SNEGSKA (reference sequence). V lost 5 bases and J lost 3, with 8 bases in between. In DNA form, the CDR3 reads TGCAGTGCTGCAGGTTACAATCAGCCCCAGCATTTT. It codes for CSAAGYNQPQHF.

The chain links TRBV3-1 to TRBJ2-1; 8 nucleotides match TRBD1. The CDR3 length is 17 residues. With 11 bases clipped from V and 5 bases from J, the junction kept 20 bases outside the gene matches. The germline V gene has CDR1 LGHDT and CDR2 YNNKEL (reference sequence). The CDR3: CASTQGMGQATDNEQFF. For the CDR3, the DNA is TGTGCCTCCACCCAAGGCATGGGACAGGCTACCGACAATGAGCAGTTCTTC.

The table lists this clonotype with many counts. The chain has TRBV5-1 and TRBJ2-2; either TRBD1 or TRBD2 may fit D (5 bases each). The CDR3 runs 15 residues. The germline gives CDR1 SGHRS, CDR2 YFSETQ. Trimming left V 0 bases short and J 6 bases short, with 12 bases between. CDR3 nucleotide sequence: TGCGCCAGCAGCTTGGCGGGACCCAAATCCGGGGAGCTGTTTTTT. Its translation is CASSLAGPKSGELFF.

The table lists this clonotype with many counts. The V call is TRBV11-2, the J call TRBJ1-4; D gene unclear. With 2 bases removed from V and 8 bases from J, the gap between germline ends came to 9 bases. This CDR3 spans 13 amino acids. Germline loops: CDR1 SGHAT, CDR2 FQNNGV. CDR3 in amino acids: CASSLSVGEKLFF. As DNA, the CDR3 is TGTGCCAGCAGCTTAAGTGTAGGCGAAAAACTGTTTTTT.

This clonotype occurred a few times. This chain connects TRBV18 to TRBJ2-7, with D possibly TRBD2 on 5 matching bases. The germline V and J ends were trimmed by 3 bases and 6 bases, with 15 bases remaining between them. This CDR3 has 14 amino acids. CDR1 and CDR2 (germline): KGHSH, LQKENI. The CDR3 sequence: CASSPREGLPEQYF. CDR3 sequence (DNA): TGTGCCAGCTCACCGAGGGAAGGTCTCCCCGAGCAGTACTTC.

At least ten counts were recorded for this clonotype. The chain combines TRBV6-1 with TRBJ1-6; TRBD1 matches 9 bases. V lost 5 bases to trimming and J lost 0 bases; unmatched junction nucleotides: 11. Germline V lookup: CDR1 MNHNS, CDR2 SASEGT. This CDR3 has 19 amino acids. DNA of the CDR3: TGTGCCAGCAGTAAACGTTCCGGGACAGGGAGCTCCTATAATTCACCCCTCCACTTT. Its protein product is CASSKRSGTGSSYNSPLHF.

This clonotype was counted at least ten times. CDR3 amino acids: CASRGRYEQYV. The CDR3 DNA is TGTGCCAGCAGGGGACGATACGAGCAGTACGTC. The chain uses TRBV2 and TRBJ2-7; possibly TRBD1 or TRBD2 for D (5 bases each). The CDR3 contains 11 residues. Trimming shortened V by 6 bases and J by 4 bases, and 7 bases separated the two germline ends. Germline V gene data show CDR1 as SNHLY and CDR2 as FYNNEI.

This clonotype was seen ten or more times. V is TRBV12-3 or TRBV12-4 and J is TRBJ2-2; D remains unclear. There are 13 residues in the CDR3. Between the trimmed V and J ends, which lost 5 bases and 7 bases, there was a span of 11 bases. CDR3 bases: TGTGCCAGCAGTCCTGGTCCGGGCGGGGAGCTGTTTTTT. This sequence encodes CASSPGPGGELFF.

This clonotype has a count of ten or more. V gene TRBV10-3 combines with J gene TRBJ1-5; 7 bases align to TRBD1. Trimming removed 11 bases from V and 3 bases from J; junction bases left unmatched: 10. CDR3 length equals 14 residues. The germline gives CDR1 ENHRY, CDR2 SYGVKD. The CDR3 is CAASSGTDNQPQHF. The CDR3, as DNA: TGTGCCGCCAGTTCCGGGACAGACAATCAGCCCCAGCATTTT.

This clonotype was recorded at least ten times. This chain links TRBV23-1 with TRBJ1-5; the D is unclear. TRBV23-1 is filed as an ORF, its function uncertain. V lost 3 bases and J 2 bases, leaving 14 bases between the germline ends. This CDR3 contains 16 residues. CDR3 loop: CASSHLDRRGNQPQHF. CDR3 bases: TGCGCCAGCAGTCACCTGGACCGGAGGGGCAATCAGCCCCAGCATTTT.

This rearrangement joins TRBV3-1 to TRBJ2-3, with D unclear. The germline V gene encodes CDR1 LGHDT and CDR2 YNNKEL (reference sequence). CDR3 length: 18 residues. Trimming shortened V by 10 bases and J by 3 bases, and 29 bases separated the two germline ends. The CDR3 region is CATSRQIRWAIGTDTQYF. Here the CDR3 DNA reads TGTGCCACCTCCAGGCAGATCCGCTGGGCTATAGGAACAGATACGCAGTATTTT.

At least ten counts were recorded for this clonotype. The chain couples TRBV7-2 to TRBJ2-1; 12 nucleotides match TRBD2. This CDR3 has 17 amino acids. Germline CDR1 is SGHTA and CDR2 is FQGNSA. J was trimmed by 4 bases and V by 5 bases; bases with no gene match: 9. The CDR3 loop is CASSPSRLAGAYNEQFF. CDR3 nucleotides: TGTGCCAGCAGCCCGTCGAGACTAGCGGGGGCGTACAATGAGCAGTTCTTC.

This clonotype was picked up many times. This rearrangement joins TRBV5-4 to TRBJ2-5; 7 positions agree with TRBD1. The trim removed 0 bases at V and 2 bases at J, leaving 4 bases unmatched. The CDR3 runs 15 residues. Germline V lookup: CDR1 SGHNT, CDR2 YYREEE (reference sequence). The CDR3 DNA reads TGTGCCAGCAGCTTGGAGTTACAGGGGCAAGAGACCCAGTACTTC. Its protein is CASSLELQGQETQYF.

In its sample, this clonotype was seen many times. This rearrangement joins TRBV5-1 to TRBJ2-5, with D perhaps being TRBD1 or TRBD2 (5 bases each). Germline loops: CDR1 SGHRS, CDR2 YFSETQ. V lost 6 bases to trimming and J lost 1 base, with 13 bases between them. This CDR3 spans 14 amino acids. The CDR3 nucleotides read TGCGCCAGCACAAGGGACGGGCTCCAAGAGACCCAGTACTTC. The encoded protein is CASTRDGLQETQYF.

Ten or more counts support this clonotype. The chain combines TRBV3-1 with TRBJ2-2, with 10 bases identical to TRBD2. Germline CDR1 is LGHDT and CDR2 is YNNKEL (reference sequence). The V segment lost 1 base and the J segment 7 bases; nucleotides outside the gene matches: 3. This CDR3 is 15 amino acids long. The CDR3 sequence: CASSQVPSGGGELFF. The CDR3 nucleotides read TGTGCCAGCAGCCAAGTTCCTAGCGGGGGCGGGGAGCTGTTTTTT.

To note about this clonotype: A read error may explain this, as a much larger clone is one base away. The J gene is TRBJ2-3, the V gene TRBV18; D not resolved. Looked up from germline, CDR1 is KGHSH and CDR2 is LQKENI. This CDR3 is 14 amino acids long. The CDR3 is CASSPLSHTYTQYF. The CDR3 coding sequence is TGTGCCAGCTCACCACTGAGCCACACATATACGCAGTATTTT.

There are many counts of this clonotype. This chain joins TRBV12-3 or TRBV12-4 and TRBJ2-3; 11 positions match TRBD1. The J segment lost 3 bases and the V segment lost 6 bases, leaving 5 bases of the junction unmatched. The CDR3 is 15 amino acids. The CDR3 bases are TGTGCCAGCAGCCCGGGACAGGGGGGAACAGATACGCAGTATTTT. Translating gives CASSPGQGGTDTQYF.

This clonotype was counted ten times or more. V and J are TRBV9 and TRBJ2-7, with 8 bases matching TRBD1. The CDR3 totals 15 residues. The V and J ends lost 0 bases and 5 bases, in that order; junction bases with no gene match: 7. The V gene's germline CDR1 is SGDLS and CDR2 YYNGEE. This CDR3 is CASSVAPDRVDEQYF. The DNA for the CDR3 is TGTGCCAGCAGCGTAGCCCCGGACAGGGTCGACGAGCAGTACTTC.

On this clonotype: A read error is possible here, since a much larger clone lies one base away. This chain links TRBV2 with TRBJ1-5; D is uncertain. The length of the CDR3 is 13 residues. Trimming pared 7 bases from V and 7 bases from J, leaving 14 bases between. The germline V gene encodes CDR1 SNHLY and CDR2 FYNNEI. CDR3 nucleotide sequence: TGTGCCAGCATAGCGTCACGCGAACAGCCCCAGCATTTT. Translated, it gives CASIASREQPQHF.